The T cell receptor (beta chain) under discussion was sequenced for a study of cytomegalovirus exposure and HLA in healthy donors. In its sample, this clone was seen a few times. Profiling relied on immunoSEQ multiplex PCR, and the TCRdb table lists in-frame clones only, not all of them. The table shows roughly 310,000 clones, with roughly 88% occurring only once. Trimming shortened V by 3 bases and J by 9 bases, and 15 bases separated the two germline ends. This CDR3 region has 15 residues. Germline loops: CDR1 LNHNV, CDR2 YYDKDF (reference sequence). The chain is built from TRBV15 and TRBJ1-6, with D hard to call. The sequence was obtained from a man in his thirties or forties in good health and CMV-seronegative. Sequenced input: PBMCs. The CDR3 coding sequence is TGTGCCACCAGCAGGGGAGGGAGTATGGCTTCACCCCTCCACTTT. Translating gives CATSRGGSMASPLHF.